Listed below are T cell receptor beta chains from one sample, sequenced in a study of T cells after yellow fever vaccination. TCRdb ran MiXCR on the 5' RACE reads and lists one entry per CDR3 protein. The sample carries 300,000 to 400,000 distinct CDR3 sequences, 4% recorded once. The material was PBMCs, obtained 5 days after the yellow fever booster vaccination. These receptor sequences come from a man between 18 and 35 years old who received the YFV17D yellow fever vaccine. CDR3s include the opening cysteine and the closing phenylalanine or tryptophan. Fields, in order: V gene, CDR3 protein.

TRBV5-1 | CASSLGPGTSGNNEQFF
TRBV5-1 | CASSLAGQANEQFF
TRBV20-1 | CSAGGRDTDTQYF
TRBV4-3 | CASSHLTGTIYGYTF
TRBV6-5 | CASSYQGGGYTEAFF
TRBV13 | CASSLQGPTEAFF
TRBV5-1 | CASSLYGDNQPQHF
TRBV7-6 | CASSLGGGTVRTDTQYF
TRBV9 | CASSADYSGNTIYF
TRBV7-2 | CASSPRQGGETQYF
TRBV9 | CASSVSGGTAEQYF
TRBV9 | CASSGPPAGDFQETQYF
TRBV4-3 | CASSQDKASDLTDTQYF
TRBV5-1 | CASSLRQAANYGYTF
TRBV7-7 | CASSQDRGNTSTDTQYF
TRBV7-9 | CASSDRTGSTIGGYTF
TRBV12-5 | CASGLGDRHYGYTF
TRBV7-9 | CASSHRGRDGELFF
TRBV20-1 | CSAWDPGLAGGTDTQYF
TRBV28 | CASILARWNTEAFF
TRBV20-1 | CSAPETKEAEAFF
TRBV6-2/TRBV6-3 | CASSSWTGAAGELFF
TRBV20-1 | CSAHTSFRTDTQYF
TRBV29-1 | CSAAQGLETQYF
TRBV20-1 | CSAGGLATDEQYF
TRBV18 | CASSPADLGEQYF
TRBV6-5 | CASRAPDFSGTEAFF
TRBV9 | CASSVVRGGADTQYF
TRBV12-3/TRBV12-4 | CASSLRGQGNTEAFF
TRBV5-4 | CASSLGLSGGADTQYF
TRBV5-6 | CASSLGPGWSEAFF
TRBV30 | CAWSEGSPGLYEQYF
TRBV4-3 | CASSQDIAGSGGRYF
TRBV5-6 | CASSLEQVPGYTF
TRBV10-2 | CASSEGRQAVSTEAFF
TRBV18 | CASSPYNTDTQYF
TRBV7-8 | CASSLAAGGLLYNEQFF
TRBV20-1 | CSARDSPSYEQYF
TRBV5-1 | CASSLGGEETQYF
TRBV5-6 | CASSPLAGVRTKETQYF
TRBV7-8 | CASSLRRVDQPQHF
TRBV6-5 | CASSFSGTRTGELFF
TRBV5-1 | CASSLRSGTVGEKLFF
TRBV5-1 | CASSLSSLSTDTQYF
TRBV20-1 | CSARPRARPGGNTIYF
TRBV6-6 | CASSYSISGELFF
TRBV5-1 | CASSLRQGAEKLFF
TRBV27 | CASFPHFGDEQFF
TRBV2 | CASIVLERQGGYEQYF
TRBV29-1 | CSVEDPDRDEKLFF
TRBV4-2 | CASSQDTRQGALGANVLTF